The next 3 T cell receptor beta chains were all read from a single sample in a study of T-cell memory formation after mild COVID-19. TCRdb fed the 5' RACE reads into MiXCR, producing one record per CDR3 protein. The sample holds 200,000 to 300,000 distinct CDR3 sequences; approximately 16% are singletons and the top ten take 22%. The sample comprised PBMCs or a T cell subset sorted from them (not recorded which). These receptors all come from a man aged 18 to 30 who had mild COVID-19 (a few samples of this study predate the infection). Cell type and time point are not known.

This clonotype occurred a few times. V gene TRBV20-1 combines with J gene TRBJ1-5; D is possibly TRBD1 (6 bases). The CDR3 extends over 15 amino acids. Trimming removed 4 bases from V and 5 bases from J, with 18 bases in between. Germline V gene lookup returns CDR1 DFQATT and CDR2 SNEGSKA (reference sequence). In DNA, the CDR3 is TGCAGTGCTACGATAAGTAGGACAGCGCATCAGCCCCAGCATTTT. Residues: CSATISRTAHQPQHF.

The chain joins TRBV2 to TRBJ1-1; D gene ambiguous. The CDR3 sequence is 14 residues long. Germline lookup yields CDR1 SNHLY and CDR2 FYNNEI. Trimming stripped 0 bases from V and 6 bases from J, with 11 bases between. Here the CDR3 DNA reads TGTGCCAGCAGTGAAGCTCCCACTCGGCCTGAAGCTTTCTTT. Translating it yields CASSEAPTRPEAFF.

The chain carries TRBV12-3 or TRBV12-4 and TRBJ2-3, with D possibly being TRBD2 (5 bases). Between the trimmed V and J ends, which lost 8 bases and 1 base, there was a span of 13 bases. The CDR3 is made up of 14 amino acids. CDR3 region: CASGVEAGTDTQYF. CDR3 in DNA: TGTGCCAGCGGCGTCGAAGCGGGCACAGATACGCAGTATTTT.